These T cell receptor beta chains were read from a single sample in a study of T cell responses to AZD1222 COVID-19 vaccine. Repertoires were generated with immunoSEQ multiplex PCR, while TCRdb's copy carries only in-frame clones and drops some. The table shows about 130,000 clones, with 80% to 95% occurring only once. The starting material was peripheral blood, obtained on day 0 of MenACWY control vaccination. These TCRs come from an adult in good health. Both conserved end residues are part of each CDR3.

j_gene: TRBJ2-3
v_gene: TRBV13
CDR3aa: CASSFGGTYTDTQYF

j_gene: TRBJ1-1
v_gene: TRBV7-9
CDR3aa: CASSPQAGNTEAFF

j_gene: TRBJ2-5
v_gene: TRBV4-3
CDR3aa: CASSQIAGGKETQYF

j_gene: TRBJ2-5
v_gene: TRBV3-1/TRBV3-2
CDR3aa: CASRDEWETQYF

j_gene: TRBJ2-5
v_gene: TRBV7-9
CDR3aa: CASSMGLAGAQETQYF

j_gene: TRBJ1-1
v_gene: TRBV6-1
CDR3aa: CASSEAGQGRIQRVF

j_gene: TRBJ1-5
v_gene: TRBV7-2
CDR3aa: CASSLGRNNQPQHF

j_gene: TRBJ1-4
v_gene: TRBV5-1
CDR3aa: CASSLAQDRGAGEKLFF

j_gene: TRBJ2-2
v_gene: TRBV7-6
CDR3aa: CASSLAGQGAGTGELFF

j_gene: TRBJ1-1
v_gene: TRBV14
CDR3aa: CASSQGRNTEAFF

j_gene: TRBJ2-2
v_gene: TRBV28
CDR3aa: CASSLIRYSGRSSGELFF

j_gene: TRBJ1-4
v_gene: TRBV30
CDR3aa: CAWSWGQGMEPANF

j_gene: TRBJ2-1
v_gene: TRBV18
CDR3aa: CASSPYRESYNEQFF

j_gene: TRBJ1-1
v_gene: TRBV3-1/TRBV3-2
CDR3aa: CASSQKGYTEAFF

j_gene: TRBJ2-6
v_gene: TRBV7-2
CDR3aa: CASSSRPTPSGANVLTF

j_gene: TRBJ1-5
v_gene: TRBV3-1/TRBV3-2
CDR3aa: CASRRQGMGGNQPQHF

j_gene: TRBJ2-3
v_gene: TRBV2
CDR3aa: CASSVSGSPVDTQYF

j_gene: TRBJ2-5
v_gene: TRBV18
CDR3aa: CASSPVSGGRETQYF

j_gene: TRBJ1-1
v_gene: TRBV12-3/TRBV12-4
CDR3aa: CASSFGANTEAFF

j_gene: TRBJ1-2
v_gene: TRBV29-1
CDR3aa: CSVHTGLHGYTF

j_gene: TRBJ2-2
v_gene: TRBV2
CDR3aa: CASSGTINTGELFF

j_gene: TRBJ1-2
v_gene: TRBV7-9
CDR3aa: CASSSHGQDRANYGYTF

j_gene: TRBJ1-2
v_gene: TRBV4-1
CDR3aa: CASSKVGANYGYTF

j_gene: TRBJ1-2
v_gene: TRBV4-2
CDR3aa: CASSQALTGNSNYGYTF

j_gene: TRBJ2-5
v_gene: TRBV2
CDR3aa: CASSAGFKQETQYF

j_gene: TRBJ2-3
v_gene: TRBV10-1
CDR3aa: CASSEFERGTDTQYF

j_gene: TRBJ1-3
v_gene: TRBV2
CDR3aa: CASSGPDQGTFGNTIYF

j_gene: TRBJ1-1
v_gene: TRBV6-5
CDR3aa: CASIRGTEAFF

j_gene: TRBJ1-4
v_gene: TRBV11-3
CDR3aa: CASSYPGVTNEKLFF

j_gene: TRBJ2-7
v_gene: TRBV5-5
CDR3aa: CASSLAGQGSYEQYF

j_gene: TRBJ2-3
v_gene: TRBV19
CDR3aa: CASSNSFGARDTQYF

j_gene: TRBJ2-3
v_gene: TRBV7-9
CDR3aa: CASSSWGQTFSGTDTQYF

j_gene: TRBJ2-1
v_gene: TRBV12-5
CDR3aa: CASGLVPSANEQFF

j_gene: TRBJ1-3
v_gene: TRBV19
CDR3aa: CASSIDSGGNTIYF

j_gene: TRBJ2-1
v_gene: TRBV7-2
CDR3aa: CASSLGSSYNEQFF

j_gene: TRBJ2-1
v_gene: TRBV19
CDR3aa: CASSIPAGRGEQFF

j_gene: TRBJ1-6
v_gene: TRBV11-3
CDR3aa: CASSSRQGDPNLSPLHF

j_gene: TRBJ2-2
v_gene: TRBV29-1
CDR3aa: CSVDGTGGSGELFF

j_gene: TRBJ2-7
v_gene: TRBV21-1
CDR3aa: CASSPPDNRDRDYEQYF

j_gene: TRBJ2-5
v_gene: TRBV5-1
CDR3aa: CASSLGEGLRTGETQYF

j_gene: TRBJ1-4
v_gene: TRBV5-6
CDR3aa: CASSLSGPRFATNEKLFF

j_gene: TRBJ2-5
v_gene: TRBV25-1
CDR3aa: CASSATSGKETQYF

j_gene: TRBJ1-1
v_gene: TRBV3-1/TRBV3-2
CDR3aa: CASSQEGVNTEAFF

j_gene: TRBJ1-1
v_gene: TRBV27
CDR3aa: CASSFTGAAEAFF

j_gene: TRBJ1-2
v_gene: TRBV4-3
CDR3aa: CASSQDSTNYGYTF

j_gene: TRBJ1-2
v_gene: TRBV28
CDR3aa: CASSLLLQGGGGYTF

j_gene: TRBJ1-1
v_gene: TRBV3-1/TRBV3-2
CDR3aa: CASSPRGGQAFF

j_gene: TRBJ1-1
v_gene: TRBV18
CDR3aa: CASSAGTANTEAFF

j_gene: TRBJ2-1
v_gene: TRBV24-1
CDR3aa: CATSAGGSYNEQFF

j_gene: TRBJ2-1
v_gene: TRBV25-1
CDR3aa: CASSEFIEQFF

j_gene: TRBJ2-1
v_gene: TRBV4-3
CDR3aa: CASSQFADGLSYNEQFF